The source of this T cell receptor beta chain is a study of glioma-infiltrating T cells after dendritic cell vaccination. Study context: Dendritic cell vaccination trial patients had either newly diagnosed or recurrent glioblastoma. Patients received autologous tumor lysate-pulsed dendritic cell vaccination between about 2003 and 2013.

V lost 5 bases and J lost 7, with 14 bases in between. Germline CDR1 and CDR2: SGHTA and FQGTGA. This CDR3 region has 13 residues. Stated time point: after dendritic cell vaccination, including at tumor progression/relapse. Amplification used 60 V beta primers and 13 J beta primers. Data came from immunoSEQ multiplex PCR; TCRdb stores just in-frame clones and leaves some out. The table includes about 65,000 clones, roughly 86% detected once. This clonotype originated in a human donor with glioblastoma. The sequences come from blood, collected after dendritic cell vaccination. This chain connects TRBV7-3 to TRBJ1-1; the D is unclear. The CDR3 sequence: CASSEKPSHEAFF. In DNA form, the CDR3 reads TGTGCCAGCAGCGAAAAGCCGTCGCATGAAGCTTTCTTT.